A selection of T cell receptor beta chains follows, all from one sample in a study of T cell repertoires in cytomegalovirus infection. For these receptors, no antigen is known. TCRdb redid the calling of the reads with MiXCR, one entry per CDR3 protein. The repertoire holds approximately 910,000 distinct CDR3 sequences, with around 32% as singletons. The specimen was cultured CD8+ T cells from PBMCs, collected from culture after CMV antigen stimulation. These receptors originate from a human donor in good health (CMV status not recorded). Some clones in this sample may be carry-over from other donors' samples. The CDR3 runs from the conserved cysteine through the conserved F or W. A D gene is named only where the DNA matches it firmly. A clone size is listed for some rows: how often the clone was seen (once, few, many), or a class if it is expanded.

CASSRPLDITHGYTF	TGTGCCAGCAGCCGCCCTTTGGACATAACACATGGCTACACCTTC	TRBJ1-2	15	NA	TRBV5-6	NA
CASSQDQGRDYGYTF	TGCGCCAGCAGCCAAGATCAAGGCAGGGACTATGGCTACACCTTC	TRBJ1-2	15	few	TRBV4-1	NA
CSARVPTGGMGIQYF	TGCAGTGCTAGGGTCCCGACAGGGGGAATGGGCATTCAGTACTTC	TRBJ2-4	15	NA	TRBV20-1	TRBD1
CASSPSGIGTGELFF	TGTGCCAGCAGCCCTTCGGGCATAGGCACCGGGGAGCTGTTTTTT	TRBJ2-2	15	NA	TRBV11-2	NA
CASSFGEFSEAFF	TGTGCCAGCAGTTTCGGGGAGTTCTCTGAAGCTTTCTTT	TRBJ1-1	13	NA	TRBV27	NA
CSARDLGTGGKETQYF	TGCAGTGCTAGAGATCTTGGGACAGGGGGAAAAGAGACCCAGTACTTC	TRBJ2-5	16	few	TRBV20-1	TRBD1
CASSFPIDRETQYF	TGTGCCAGCAGCTTTCCCATTGATCGGGAGACCCAGTACTTC	TRBJ2-5	14	NA	TRBV5-6	NA
CASSHPGTVDEKLFF	TGTGCCAGCAGTCACCCCGGGACAGTGGATGAAAAACTGTTTTTT	TRBJ1-4	15	few	TRBV7-9	TRBD1
CASSRRWTVNEKLFF	TGTGCCAGCAGCCGCCGTTGGACAGTTAATGAAAAACTGTTTTTT	TRBJ1-4	15	many	TRBV7-2	NA
CASSLYLYFGDYEQYF	TGTGCCAGCAGCTTATATTTATACTTTGGAGACTACGAGCAGTACTTC	TRBJ2-7	16	few	TRBV7-9	NA
CASSRTSYNEQFF	TGTGCCAGCAGCCGGACTAGCTACAATGAGCAGTTCTTC	TRBJ2-1	13	many	TRBV12-3/TRBV12-4	TRBD2
CASSFLTSQTTDTQYF	TGTGCCAGCAGCTTTCTGACTAGCCAGACCACAGATACGCAGTATTTT	TRBJ2-3	16	NA	TRBV14	TRBD2
CASTEGGVSYGYTF	TGTGCCAGCACCGAGGGAGGGGTAAGCTATGGCTACACCTTC	TRBJ1-2	14	few	TRBV6-6	NA
CSARTGGNPNEKLFF	TGCAGTGCCCGGACAGGGGGAAATCCTAATGAAAAACTGTTTTTT	TRBJ1-4	15	few	TRBV20-1	TRBD1
CASSFSGGVYEQYF	TGTGCCAGCAGTTTTAGCGGGGGTGTCTACGAGCAGTACTTC	TRBJ2-7	14	NA	TRBV12-3/TRBV12-4	TRBD2
CATSQGRRTGELFF	TGCGCCACCTCACAGGGAAGGAGGACCGGGGAGCTGTTTTTT	TRBJ2-2	14	NA	TRBV5-1	NA
CASSEGTGWAKNIQYF	TGTGCCAGCAGTGAAGGGACAGGGTGGGCCAAAAACATTCAGTACTTC	TRBJ2-4	16	NA	TRBV25-1	TRBD1
CASISGTGESQEIDTQYF	TGTGCCAGCATTTCCGGGACAGGGGAGTCACAAGAGATAGATACGCAGTATTTT	TRBJ2-3	18	many	TRBV12-3/TRBV12-4	TRBD1
CASNDQGTGYGYTF	TGTGCCAGCAACGATCAAGGGACGGGGTATGGCTACACCTTC	TRBJ1-2	14	NA	TRBV9	NA
CASSQGLMASANEQFF	TGCGCCAGCAGCCAAGGTCTGATGGCTAGCGCCAATGAGCAGTTCTTC	TRBJ2-1	16	NA	TRBV4-1	NA
CASSLIGWGIDTEAFF	TGTGCCAGCAGCTTGATAGGCTGGGGAATTGACACTGAAGCTTTCTTT	TRBJ1-1	16	NA	TRBV5-6	NA
CASSLGTGGGYGYTF	TGTGCCAGCAGCTTAGGGACAGGGGGCGGCTATGGCTACACCTTC	TRBJ1-2	15	many	TRBV2	TRBD1
CASSFRDRGSTDTQYF	TGTGCCAGCAGCTTTCGGGACAGGGGATCCACAGATACGCAGTATTTT	TRBJ2-3	16	many	TRBV7-6	TRBD1
CASSHSVRGEYGYTF	TGTGCCAGCAGCCACTCAGTTCGGGGTGAATATGGCTACACCTTC	TRBJ1-2	15	NA	TRBV7-8	NA
CSAPRWGAELFF	TGCAGTGCCCCCCGTTGGGGGGCCGAGCTGTTTTTT	TRBJ2-2	12	NA	TRBV20-1	NA
CAISEFPYEQYF	TGTGCCATCAGTGAGTTCCCCTACGAGCAGTACTTC	TRBJ2-7	12	few	TRBV10-3	NA
CASEGLTDTQYF	TGTGCTTCAGAGGGCCTCACAGATACGCAGTATTTT	TRBJ2-3	12	few	TRBV12-5	NA
CASRTTQATLYNEQFF	TGTGCCAGCAGGACGACGCAAGCAACCCTTTACAATGAGCAGTTCTTC	TRBJ2-1	16	NA	TRBV11-1	NA
CASSLLGNQPQHF	TGTGCCAGCAGCTTGTTGGGAAATCAGCCCCAGCATTTT	TRBJ1-5	13	many	TRBV27	NA
CASTPSGPATEAFF	TGTGCCAGCACTCCGTCGGGGCCGGCCACTGAAGCTTTCTTT	TRBJ1-1	14	few	TRBV7-9	NA
CASSLLEGAGEQFF	TGTGCCAGCAGTTTATTAGAGGGGGCGGGTGAGCAGTTCTTC	TRBJ2-1	14	few	TRBV27	TRBD1
CASTSVLASPGELFF	TGTGCCAGCACATCCGTGCTAGCCTCTCCCGGGGAGCTGTTTTTT	TRBJ2-2	15	NA	TRBV5-8	NA
CASGSGGNYEQYF	TGTGCCAGTGGTAGCGGGGGGAATTACGAGCAGTACTTC	TRBJ2-7	13	NA	TRBV19	TRBD2
CASSSWGGEKLFF	TGTGCCAGCAGTTCCTGGGGGGGGGAAAAACTGTTTTTT	TRBJ1-4	13	few	TRBV27	NA
CASSKSGLAVPTGELFF	TGTGCCAGCAGCAAATCGGGACTAGCGGTACCCACCGGGGAGCTGTTTTTT	TRBJ2-2	17	few	TRBV27	TRBD2
CASSGGTTYGYTF	TGTGCCAGCAGCGGTGGGACAACCTATGGCTACACCTTC	TRBJ1-2	13	few	TRBV5-6	NA
CASSLAFQGQATEAFF	TGTGCCAGCAGCTTAGCTTTCCAGGGACAGGCCACTGAAGCTTTCTTT	TRBJ1-1	16	NA	TRBV7-9	TRBD1
CASSSFNEWNTEAFF	TGTGCCAGCAGCTCCTTTAACGAGTGGAACACTGAAGCTTTCTTT	TRBJ1-1	15	few	TRBV7-9	NA
CASSLRSGVPEKLFF	TGTGCCAGCAGCTTAAGGTCCGGGGTCCCTGAAAAACTGTTTTTT	TRBJ1-4	15	NA	TRBV11-2	NA
CASSSGDATGELFF	TGTGCCAGCAGCTCAGGAGACGCGACCGGGGAGCTGTTTTTT	TRBJ2-2	14	NA	TRBV7-6	NA
CASSLTISMNTEAFF	TGTGCCAGCAGCCTGACAATTTCTATGAACACTGAAGCTTTCTTT	TRBJ1-1	15	few	TRBV27	NA
CATSDPETEIRAGELFF	TGTGCCACCAGTGACCCAGAGACAGAGATCAGAGCCGGGGAGCTGTTTTTT	TRBJ2-2	17	NA	TRBV24-1	NA
CASSLPGQINTEAFF	TGTGCCAGCAGTTTACCGGGACAGATTAACACTGAAGCTTTCTTT	TRBJ1-1	15	few	TRBV27	TRBD1
CASSPGTAGGGNGYTF	TGTGCCAGCAGCCCCGGGACAGCGGGAGGTGGAAATGGCTACACCTTC	TRBJ1-2	16	NA	TRBV7-6	TRBD1
CAIMPSGGPSTDTQYF	TGTGCCATCATGCCTAGCGGGGGTCCTAGCACAGATACGCAGTATTTT	TRBJ2-3	16	many	TRBV10-3	TRBD2
CATSREGGQETQYF	TGTGCCACCAGCAGAGAAGGTGGTCAAGAGACCCAGTACTTC	TRBJ2-5	14	few	TRBV15	NA
CASSFYGTGYTDTQYF	TGTGCCAGCAGCTTTTACGGGACAGGCTACACAGATACGCAGTATTTT	TRBJ2-3	16	NA	TRBV7-3	TRBD1
CASSAKERGTAAEAFF	TGTGCCAGCAGCGCTAAGGAAAGGGGGACTGCTGCTGAAGCTTTCTTT	TRBJ1-1	16	NA	TRBV9	NA
CARVRDREYGYTF	TGTGCCAGGGTCCGGGACAGGGAATATGGCTACACCTTC	TRBJ1-2	13	few	TRBV12-3/TRBV12-4	TRBD1
CASSSLDGRDSPLHF	TGTGCCAGCAGTTCCTTGGATGGACGGGATTCACCCCTCCACTTT	TRBJ1-6	15	NA	TRBV6-2/TRBV6-3	NA
CASPWWGTPNTEAFF	TGTGCCAGCCCTTGGTGGGGCACCCCGAACACTGAAGCTTTCTTT	TRBJ1-1	15	NA	TRBV2	NA